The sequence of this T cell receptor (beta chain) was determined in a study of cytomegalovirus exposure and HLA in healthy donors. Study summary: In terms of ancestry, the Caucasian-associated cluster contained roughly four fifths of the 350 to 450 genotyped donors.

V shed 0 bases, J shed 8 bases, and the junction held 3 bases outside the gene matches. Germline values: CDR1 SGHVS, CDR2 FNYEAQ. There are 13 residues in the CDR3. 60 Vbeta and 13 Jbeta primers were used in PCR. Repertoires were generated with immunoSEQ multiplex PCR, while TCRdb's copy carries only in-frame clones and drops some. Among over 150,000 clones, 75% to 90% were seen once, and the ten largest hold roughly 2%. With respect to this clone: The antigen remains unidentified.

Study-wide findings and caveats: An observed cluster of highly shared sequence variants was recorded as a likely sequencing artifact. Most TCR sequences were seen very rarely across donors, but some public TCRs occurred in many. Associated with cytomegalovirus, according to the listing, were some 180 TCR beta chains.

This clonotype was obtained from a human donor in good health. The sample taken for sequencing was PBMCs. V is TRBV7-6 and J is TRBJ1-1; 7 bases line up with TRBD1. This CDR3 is CASSLAADREAFF. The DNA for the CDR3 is TGTGCCAGCAGCTTAGCGGCGGACAGGGAAGCTTTCTTT.